A single sample gave rise to the 15 T cell receptor beta chains below, sequenced in a study of control samples from healthy donors and cancer patients. The protocol was immunoSEQ multiplex PCR, while the TCRdb copy is restricted to in-frame clones and leaves out a portion. Found here are 70,000 or so clones, roughly 89% of them singletons; the top ten hold approximately 18%. What was sequenced was PBMCs. These receptors were collected from a man between 60 and 70 years old with lung cancer.

The chain links TRBV9 to TRBJ2-5; TRBD2 is a possible D gene (5 bases). CDR1 and CDR2 (germline): SGDLS, YYNGEE. The germline V and J ends were trimmed by 0 bases and 5 bases, with 14 bases remaining between them. The CDR3 is 15 residues long. CDR3: CASSVEGRRVETQYF. The CDR3 DNA reads as TGTGCCAGCAGCGTAGAAGGCCGGCGGGTGGAGACCCAGTACTTC.

The gene calls are TRBV7-9 and TRBJ1-2; D possibly corresponds to TRBD1 (5 bases). Looked up from germline, CDR1 is SEHNR and CDR2 is FQNEAQ (reference sequence). The CDR3 contains 16 residues. V lost 6 bases, J lost 3 bases, and 20 bases lay in between. The DNA for the CDR3 is TGTGCCAGCAGACGGGACCTCCCTTTTCTGGACTATGGCTACACCTTC. Translating gives CASRRDLPFLDYGYTF.

The chain couples TRBV3-1 (or the pseudogene TRBV3-2) to TRBJ2-5; 12 positions agree with TRBD1. Germline V lookup: CDR1 LGHDT, CDR2 YNNKEL (reference sequence). This CDR3 comprises 18 residues. With V trimmed by 0 bases and J by 5 bases, 10 bases remained unmatched. The chain's CDR3 is CASSQDLRGQGASETQYF. In DNA, the CDR3 is TGTGCCAGCAGCCAAGATCTTAGGGGACAGGGGGCGAGCGAGACCCAGTACTTC.

This clone was detected only a few times. The rearrangement uses TRBV27 and TRBJ2-7; TRBD1 matches 7 bases. V gave up 2 bases and J gave up 4 bases; unmatched junction bases: 11. The CDR3 totals 16 residues. Germline V gene lookup returns CDR1 MNHEY and CDR2 SMNVEV (reference sequence). CDR3 in DNA: TGTGCCAGCAGTTTAGGGACCTCGACAGGGCCATACGAGCAGTACTTC. This translates into CASSLGTSTGPYEQYF.

V usage is TRBV18 and J usage is TRBJ2-5, with D possibly being TRBD1 (6 bases). The CDR3 length is 14 residues. V was trimmed by 7 bases and J by 1 base, leaving 13 bases between them. The germline gives CDR1 KGHSH, CDR2 LQKENI. CDR3 amino acids: CASWTTGLQETQYF. For the CDR3, the DNA is TGTGCCAGCTGGACGACAGGTCTCCAAGAGACCCAGTACTTC.

The J gene is TRBJ1-6, the V gene TRBV18, with D possibly TRBD1 on 6 matching bases. The ends were cut back, 3 bases at V and 5 bases at J, with 14 bases in the middle. The CDR3 covers 16 residues. The germline V gene encodes CDR1 KGHSH and CDR2 LQKENI. CDR3 DNA: TGTGCCAGCTCACCGGCACAGGGTAGGAATAATTCACCCCTCCACTTT. Translated, it gives CASSPAQGRNNSPLHF. The variable domain in full, completed from reference TRBV18 and TRBJ1-6, reads NAGVMQNPRHLVRRRGQEARLRCSPMKGHSHVYWYRQLPEEGLKFMVYLQKENIIDESGMPKERFSAEFPKEGPSILRIQQVVRGDSAAYFCASSPAQGRNNSPLHFGNGTRLTVT.

This rearrangement joins TRBV6-5 to TRBJ2-7; D uncertain. CDR1 MNHEY and CDR2 SVGAGI come from the germline V gene. This CDR3 spans 14 amino acids. Trimming removed 10 bases from V and 7 bases from J, with 23 bases in between. The CDR3 loop reads CAKQSLCVMGEQYV. CDR3 in DNA: TGTGCCAAACAGTCTTTATGCGTCATGGGGGAGCAGTACGTC.

The V gene is TRBV7-3, the J gene TRBJ1-1, with a tentative D call TRBD1 (6 bases). V lost 8 bases to trimming and J lost 3 bases, with 13 bases between them. The CDR3 is made up of 13 amino acids. CDR1 is SGHTA and CDR2 is FQGTGA in the germline V gene. CDR3 loop: CASLTGRDTEAFF. The CDR3 nucleotides read TGTGCCAGCCTAACAGGGAGGGACACTGAAGCTTTCTTT.

The gene calls are TRBV9 and TRBJ1-6, with 7 bases lining up with TRBD1. V lost 3 bases to trimming and J lost 3 bases; unmatched junction nucleotides: 6. The V gene's germline CDR1 is SGDLS and CDR2 YYNGEE. The CDR3 spans 16 residues. The CDR3 reads CASSAWGTVYNSPLHF. CDR3 DNA: TGTGCCAGCAGCGCTTGGGGGACAGTCTATAATTCACCCCTCCACTTT.

The rearrangement uses TRBV4-1 and TRBJ1-2; 8 bases match TRBD1. The CDR3 is 14 residues long. The junction had 7 bases not matched to a gene; V was cut back by 3 bases and J by 7 bases. CDR1 is MGHRA, CDR2 YSYEKL, per germline. The CDR3 DNA follows: TGCGCCAGCAGCCATCCTGGGGACAGGTTTGGCTACACCTTC. It is translated as CASSHPGDRFGYTF.

This chain connects TRBV7-8 to TRBJ2-7; 8 bases are shared with TRBD2. CDR1 SGHVS and CDR2 FQNEAQ come from the germline V gene. The CDR3 is made up of 16 amino acids. V was pared by 3 bases and J by 4 bases, with 11 bases of the junction left unmatched. The CDR3 nucleotides are TGTGCCAGCAGCTTCTCACTCGGGGGGGCCGTTTACGAGCAGTACTTC. Amino acids: CASSFSLGGAVYEQYF.

The genes are TRBV24-1 and TRBJ1-2, with a weak D call TRBD1 (5 bases). V lost 4 bases, J lost 5 bases, and 16 bases lay in between. The V gene's germline CDR1 is KGHDR and CDR2 SFDVKD. The CDR3 is 15 residues long. In DNA, the CDR3 is TGTGCCACCAGTGACGCAAGATTGTCAGGGTATGGCTACACCTTC. Its translation: CATSDARLSGYGYTF.

The chain carries TRBV5-5 and TRBJ1-5; possibly TRBD1 for D (5 bases). Germline values: CDR1 SGHKS, CDR2 YYEKEE (reference sequence). CDR3 length: 13 amino acids. V lost 0 bases and J lost 11, with 12 bases in between. DNA of the CDR3: TGTGCCAGCAGCTTGGGGGGGGACGGGACCCAGCATTTT. Encoded protein: CASSLGGDGTQHF.

The CDR3 sequence is CASSWGPTQGDTGELFF. The CDR3 nucleotides read TGCGCCAGCAGCTGGGGACCTACCCAGGGAGACACCGGGGAGCTGTTTTTT. This rearrangement joins TRBV5-1 to TRBJ2-2; TRBD1 or TRBD2 may be the D gene (5 bases each). The germline gives CDR1 SGHRS, CDR2 YFSETQ. Deletions cut 3 bases from V and 3 bases from J, with 18 bases between. The CDR3 is 17 amino acids.

Only one count was recorded for this clone. The chain recombines TRBV5-1 with TRBJ2-5, with 11 bases that match TRBD2. Trimming removed 4 bases from V and 1 base from J; junction bases left unmatched: 3. The CDR3 contains 15 residues. Germline CDR1 SGHRS, CDR2 YFSETQ. As DNA, the CDR3 is TGCGCCAGCAGCCCGACTAGCGGGGTCCAAGAGACCCAGTACTTC. Translation gives CASSPTSGVQETQYF. Full variable domain (rest looked up from reference TRBV5-1 and TRBJ2-5): KAGVTQTPRYLIKTRGQQVTLSCSPISGHRSVSWYQQTPGQGLQFLFEYFSETQRNKGNFPGRFSGRQFSNSRSEMNVSTLELGDSALYLCASSPTSGVQETQYFGPGTRLLVL.